This TCR beta chain originates from a study of blood T cell repertoires in COVID-19 (dated by TCRdb to 2020 to 2022). Concerning the study at large: Samples from collaborators originated in the United States, Italy and Spain and spanned both the acute and convalescent phases of COVID-19. The material from the prospective study consisted of cDNA or gDNA derived from T cells, B-cell-depleted T cells, or PBMCs. Deeply sampled blood TCRbeta repertoires from subjects exposed to, actively infected with, or recovered from COVID-19 were included in the dataset. The repertoires were released in a freely available public database intended as a resource for research on the immune response to SARS-CoV-2. The samples were drawn from two sources: the first 160 participants of the ongoing ImmuneRACE study, and some 1,300 subjects contributed by 6 global collaborators. A de-identified subject ID, COVID-19 status, age in years and sex were almost always included in the sample metadata. Where HLA class I and class II types were available, the types were taken from metadata supplied by the sample provider, not from assay-based typing. Results the study describes overall, beyond this receptor: The quantity of clinical and demographic metadata differed by source and by participant and was supplied without curation.

The collaborating institutions used their own protocols to collect whole blood in K2EDTA tubes. For TCRbeta analysis, collaborator samples were shipped as frozen whole blood, as isolated PBMCs, or as DNA extracted from either sample type. This clone turned up a few times. The antigen it recognizes is unknown. Base-call qualities are not available, and no considerably larger clone is one nucleotide away. TCRbeta CDR3 regions were amplified from genomic DNA by means of the immunoSEQ Assay, a bias-controlled multiplex PCR. Per the source publication's procedure: The number of nucleated cells in each sample was estimated from the amplification of reference gene primers within the assay. Sequence reads were collapsed and filtered to measure the absolute abundance of every unique TCRbeta CDR3 rearrangement. For each sample, productive Simpson clonality was calculated by taking the square root of Simpson's diversity index across productive rearrangements. TCRdb mirrors the immuneACCESS table, restricted to in-frame sequences. Some clones are absent from its copies; in checked studies, under half trace to an unresolved V gene, and the reason for the others is unknown. D and trimming come from the DNA, and the V and J calls and clone size come from that table. For this sample there are 250,000 to 300,000 clones; around 86% appear just once. 2.5% to 3% of the sample is in the top ten clones.

Per the germline V gene (reference sequence), MNHNY is the CDR1 and SVGAGI is the CDR2. From the cysteine up to the phenylalanine, the CDR3 has a length of 14 residues. The DNA shown is the 42-base CDR3, in frame from base 1. V and J lose 5 bases and 2 bases, and a span of 12 bases separates them. Recombination connected TRBV6-6 to TRBJ1-2; TRBD1 is possibly the D segment (5 matching bases). The sequenced sample was peripheral blood. The receptor comes from a woman aged 55-70 years with active or convalescent COVID-19. The CDR3 corresponds to CASSASGLNYGYTF. At the DNA level, the sequence is TGTGCCAGCAGTGCATCGGGACTAAACTATGGCTACACCTTC.